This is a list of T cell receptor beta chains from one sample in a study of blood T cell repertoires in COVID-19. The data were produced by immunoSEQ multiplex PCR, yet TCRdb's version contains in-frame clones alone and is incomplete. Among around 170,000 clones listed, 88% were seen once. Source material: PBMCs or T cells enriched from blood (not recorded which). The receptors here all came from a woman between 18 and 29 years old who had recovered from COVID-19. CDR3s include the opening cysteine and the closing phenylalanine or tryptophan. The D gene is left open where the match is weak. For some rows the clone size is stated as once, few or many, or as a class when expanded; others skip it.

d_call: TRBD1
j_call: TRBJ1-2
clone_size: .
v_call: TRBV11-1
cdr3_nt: TGTGCCAGCAGGGGACAGGGGGACTATGGCTACACCTTC
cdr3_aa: CASRGQGDYGYTF

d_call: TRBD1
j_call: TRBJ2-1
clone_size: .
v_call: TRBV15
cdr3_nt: TGTGCCACCAGCAGAGCCGGGACAGGGGTTGAGCAGTTCTTC
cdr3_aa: CATSRAGTGVEQFF

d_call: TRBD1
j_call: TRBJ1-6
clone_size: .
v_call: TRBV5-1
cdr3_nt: TGCGCCAGCAGCTTGGTCCCGGGACAGGGAGAATCACCCCTCCACTTT
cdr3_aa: CASSLVPGQGESPLHF

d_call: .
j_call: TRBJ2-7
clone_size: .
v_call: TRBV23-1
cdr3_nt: TGCGCCAGCAGTCAATCGGCGGTGGGGACTCTGAAAACCTTTTCCTACGAGCAGTACTTC
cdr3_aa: CASSQSAVGTLKTFSYEQYF

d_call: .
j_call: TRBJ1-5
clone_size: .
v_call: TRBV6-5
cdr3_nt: TGTGCCAGCAGTTACTGGCAGGGGTTTAATCAGGGCCAGCATTTT
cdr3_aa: CASSYWQGFNQGQHF

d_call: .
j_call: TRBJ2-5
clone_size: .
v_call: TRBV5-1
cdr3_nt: TGCGCCAGCAGCTTGGTCCCCCGCGCGATACAAGAGACCCAGTACTTC
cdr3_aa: CASSLVPRAIQETQYF

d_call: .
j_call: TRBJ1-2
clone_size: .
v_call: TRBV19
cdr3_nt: TGTGCCAGTAGTCAGTGGCCAGTATCCAACTATGGCTACACCTTC
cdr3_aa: CASSQWPVSNYGYTF

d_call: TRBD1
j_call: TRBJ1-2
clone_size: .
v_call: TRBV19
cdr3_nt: TGTGCCAGTAGTACCACCAGGGACAGGGGACCTTCTGGCTACACCTTC
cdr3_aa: CASSTTRDRGPSGYTF

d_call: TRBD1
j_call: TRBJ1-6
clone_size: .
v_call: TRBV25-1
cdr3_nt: TGTGCCAGCAGTGAATCGGCGACAGGGAACAATTCACCCCTCCACTTT
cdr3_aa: CASSESATGNNSPLHF

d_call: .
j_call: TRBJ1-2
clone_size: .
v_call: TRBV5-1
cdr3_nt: TGCGCCAGCAGCTTTACAGATAACTATGGCTACACCTTC
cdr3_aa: CASSFTDNYGYTF

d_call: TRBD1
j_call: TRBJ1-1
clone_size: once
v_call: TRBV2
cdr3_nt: TGTGCCAGCGGGGGACAGGAGAACACTGAAGCTTTCTTT
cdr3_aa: CASGGQENTEAFF

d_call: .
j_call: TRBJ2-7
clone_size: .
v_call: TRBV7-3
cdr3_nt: TGTGCCAGCAGCTTAACCCCGTCTGTCTACGAGCAGTACTTC
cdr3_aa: CASSLTPSVYEQYF

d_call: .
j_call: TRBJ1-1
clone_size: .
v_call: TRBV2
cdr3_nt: TGTGCCAGCAGCCGGGAGAGCACTGAAGCTTTCTTT
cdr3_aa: CASSRESTEAFF

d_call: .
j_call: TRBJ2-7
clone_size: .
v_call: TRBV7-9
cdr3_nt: TGTGCCAGCAGGCCTAAGGGGGGGGCCGAGCAGTACTTC
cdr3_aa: CASRPKGGAEQYF

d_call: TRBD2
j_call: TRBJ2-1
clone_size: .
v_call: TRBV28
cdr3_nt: TGTGCCAGCAGTTTATTTCCCCTCCTAGCGGGATTCTACAATGAGCAGTTCTTC
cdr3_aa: CASSLFPLLAGFYNEQFF

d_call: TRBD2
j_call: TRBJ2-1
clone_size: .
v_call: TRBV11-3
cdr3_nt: TGTGCCAGCAGCTTAGGTCGACTAGCAGCCTTGGATGAGCAGTTCTTC
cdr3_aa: CASSLGRLAALDEQFF

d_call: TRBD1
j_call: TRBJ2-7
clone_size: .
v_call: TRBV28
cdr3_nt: TGTGCCAGCAGTTCCACGGGACAGGGAGGGCCTTACGAGCAGTACTTC
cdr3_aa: CASSSTGQGGPYEQYF

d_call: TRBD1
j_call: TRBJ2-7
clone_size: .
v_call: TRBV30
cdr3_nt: TGTGCCTGGAGTGGGGACAGGGGATGGTACGAGCAGTACTTC
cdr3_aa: CAWSGDRGWYEQYF